The clone carrying this T cell receptor (beta chain) was seen repeatedly, ten times or more. This sample is part of a study of naive and memory T cell subsets. The beta constant-region primer was an equimolar mix of two oligonucleotides covering TRBC1 and TRBC2. TCRdb reanalysed the UMI-ligation and nested PCR reads using MiXCR and keeps one entry per CDR3 protein. The table has 120,000 to 150,000 distinct CDR3 sequences, over 15% seen once; the top ten hold around 0.14%. V dropped 5 bases and J dropped 2 bases, with 15 bases sitting between them. CDR3 length: 16 amino acids. Germline V gene lookup returns CDR1 MRHNA and CDR2 SNTAGT.

The chain combines TRBV6-4 with TRBJ2-2; D unclear. The TCR sequence derives from a human donor in good health. The sample taken for sequencing was naive CD4+ T cells from blood. The CDR3 DNA is TGTGCCAGCAGTCGCTTATCGTTTCCAAACACCGGGGAGCTGTTTTTT. Amino acid sequence: CASSRLSFPNTGELFF.